The clone carrying this T cell receptor (beta chain) was detected a few times. Its antigen is currently unknown. This entry belongs to a study of a mutant IDH1 vaccine in newly diagnosed glioma. Background on the study: The study gave patients eight vaccinations in weeks 1, 3, 5, 7, 11, 15, 19, 23.

Assay used: immunoSEQ multiplex PCR; TCRdb lists only in-frame clones, some missing. The table has roughly 48,000 clones, 91% seen once. In germline, CDR1 is DFQATT, CDR2 SNEGSKA (reference sequence). CDR3 length equals 11 residues. The V end lost 3 bases, the J end lost 6 bases, and 8 bases lay between the germline ends. Time point here: week 11, during vaccination. A single vaccine dose contained 300 ug of mutant IDH1 20-mer peptide, and topical imiquimod was used with it. The starting material was PBMCs, obtained from a glioma patient whose treatment included an IDH1 peptide vaccine. The TCR comes from a man in his fifties with glioma. The chain combines TRBV20-1 with TRBJ1-2; D not certain. Here the CDR3 DNA reads TGCAGTGCTAGGCCGGACCATGGCTACACCTTC. Translating it yields CSARPDHGYTF.